This T cell receptor beta chain is from a study of cytomegalovirus exposure and HLA in healthy donors. At the level of the study: Some 180 million T cells yielded some 120 million unique TCR beta sequences in earlier analysis. Notes on the study in general: Over 15,000 TCR beta sequences were associated with HLA alleles at 0.05 false discovery rate in a later analysis. The study reported that TCR beta sequences accurately predicted HLA-A and HLA-B alleles in most subjects.

Details on this clone: No antigen is known for it. Additional DNA sequences in this sample encode the identical CDR3.

Despite likely unrecorded immune exposures, the donors were nominally healthy at the time of sampling. Use of 60 Vbeta and 13 Jbeta primers characterized the PCR. TCRdb's table, derived via immunoSEQ multiplex PCR, lists solely in-frame clones and lacks some. The sample consists of 100,000 to 150,000 clones, around 80% of them appearing once. This CDR3 is built from 13 residues. CDR1 is SGHRS and CDR2 is YFSETQ in the germline V gene. V was pared by 4 bases and J by 6 bases, with 4 bases of the junction left unmatched. V is TRBV5-1 and J is TRBJ1-2, with 9 bases fitting TRBD1. The sequenced sample was PBMCs. The receptor was derived from a young man in good health and CMV-seronegative. For the CDR3, the DNA is TGCGCCAGCAGCCCGCGGACAGGGGATGGCTACACCTTC. It translates to CASSPRTGDGYTF.